A selection of T cell receptor beta chains follows, all from one sample in a study of beta chain features in type 1 diabetes. The repertoire was sequenced with immunoSEQ multiplex PCR; TCRdb's copy has only in-frame clones and lacks some. There are about 660,000 clones in the sample; around an eighth occur only once, and around 0.04% lies in the top ten. Sequencing was done on a sample of naive CD4+ T cells from blood. These receptors originate from a man between 18 and 35 years old with type 1 diabetes. Each CDR3 is given with its conserved first and last residue. Fields, in order: clone size, V gene, CDR3 length, J gene, D gene, CDR3 protein, CDR3 DNA. The D gene is left open where the match is weak. Some rows have no size entry. The others give once, few or many, or a class for an expanded clone.

-	TRBV30	13	TRBJ1-2	-	CAWSLLRGAGYTF	TGTGCCTGGAGCCTTCTCCGGGGGGCTGGCTACACCTTC
few	TRBV28	12	TRBJ1-5	-	CASSRTPQPQHF	TGTGCCAGCAGCCGCACGCCTCAGCCCCAGCATTTT
-	TRBV9	12	TRBJ2-3	-	CASSVVSDTQYF	TGTGCCAGCAGCGTTGTCTCAGATACGCAGTATTTT
-	TRBV7-2	16	TRBJ1-3	-	CASSSSRGGSGNTIYF	TGTGCCAGCAGCTCTAGTCGGGGTGGCTCTGGAAACACCATATATTTT
few	TRBV10-3	13	TRBJ2-7	TRBD1	CAISGTGVYEQYF	TGTGCCATCAGCGGGACAGGGGTTTACGAGCAGTACTTC
few	TRBV30	13	TRBJ2-5	-	CAWSQQGRAAQYF	TGTGCCTGGAGTCAGCAGGGTAGGGCGGCCCAGTACTTC
few	TRBV4-3	14	TRBJ2-5	-	CASSQERSGVAQYF	TGCGCCAGCAGCCAAGAAAGGTCGGGGGTGGCCCAGTACTTC
few	TRBV9	15	TRBJ2-3	-	CASSGEDRSTDTQYF	TGTGCCAGCAGCGGGGAGGACAGGTCCACAGATACGCAGTATTTT
-	TRBV9	16	TRBJ2-1	TRBD2	CASSPTSGGAYNEQFF	TGTGCCAGCAGCCCAACTAGCGGGGGGGCCTACAATGAGCAGTTCTTC
-	TRBV29-1	14	TRBJ2-7	-	CSVEGGPGTYEQYF	TGCAGCGTTGAGGGGGGGCCGGGGACCTACGAGCAGTACTTC
few	TRBV29-1	14	TRBJ1-1	-	CSVGVRVVATEAFF	TGCAGCGTTGGCGTGAGGGTGGTTGCCACTGAAGCTTTCTTT
-	TRBV6-6	16	TRBJ2-6	-	CASMRLTFSGANVLTF	TGTGCCAGCATGCGGTTGACTTTCTCTGGGGCCAACGTCCTGACTTTC
few	TRBV25-1	13	TRBJ1-2	TRBD1	CASTADRGPGYTF	TGTGCCAGCACCGCGGACAGGGGGCCGGGCTACACCTTC
few	TRBV9	16	TRBJ1-3	TRBD1	CASSVAGTGSGNTIYF	TGTGCCAGCAGCGTAGCCGGGACAGGCTCTGGAAACACCATATATTTT
few	TRBV4-1	18	TRBJ2-2	TRBD1	CASSQGRQDRDNTGELFF	TGCGCCAGCAGCCAAGGCCGCCAGGACAGGGACAACACCGGGGAGCTGTTTTTT
-	TRBV5-1	20	TRBJ2-3	TRBD2	CASSLLSTGSLAGGTDTQYF	TGCGCCAGCAGCTTGCTATCGACGGGCAGCCTAGCGGGAGGCACAGATACGCAGTATTTT
few	TRBV7-9	12	TRBJ1-2	-	CASSLARDGYTF	TGTGCCAGCAGCTTAGCTCGGGATGGCTACACCTTC
few	TRBV5-6	14	TRBJ2-7	TRBD1	CASSLGDRVYEQYF	TGTGCCAGCAGCTTGGGGGACAGGGTCTACGAGCAGTACTTC
-	TRBV28	12	TRBJ2-7	-	CASSFVDYEQYF	TGTGCCAGCAGTTTCGTGGACTACGAGCAGTACTTC
few	TRBV30	10	TRBJ1-2	-	CALILGGYTF	TGTGCCCTCATTCTAGGTGGCTACACCTTC
-	TRBV7-9	14	TRBJ2-3	-	CASSLAGGVNTQYF	TGTGCCAGCAGCTTAGCGGGAGGAGTGAATACGCAGTATTTT
-	TRBV7-9	17	TRBJ2-3	TRBD2	CASSLGGTSGSTDTQYF	TGTGCCAGCAGCTTAGGGGGAACTAGCGGAAGCACAGATACGCAGTATTTT
few	TRBV30	11	TRBJ1-1	-	CAWSSQTEAFF	TGTGCCTGGAGTTCACAAACTGAAGCTTTCTTT
-	TRBV7-2	13	TRBJ2-4	TRBD1	CASSLRDSRIQYF	TGTGCCAGCAGCTTAAGGGACAGCAGAATTCAGTACTTC
-	TRBV7-9	14	TRBJ1-2	-	CASSLPGISYGYTF	TGTGCCAGCAGCTTACCAGGGATTAGCTATGGCTACACCTTC
few	TRBV2	11	TRBJ2-3	-	CASRGTDTQYF	TGTGCCAGCCGCGGCACAGATACGCAGTATTTT
few	TRBV10-3	14	TRBJ2-7	TRBD1	CAISGTGDSYEQYF	TGTGCCATCAGCGGGACAGGGGATTCCTACGAGCAGTACTTC
-	TRBV7-9	15	TRBJ2-5	TRBD2	CASSFGLGPQETQYF	TGTGCCAGCAGCTTTGGACTAGGTCCCCAAGAGACCCAGTACTTC
few	TRBV10-3	12	TRBJ2-5	-	CAISESFHPQYF	TGTGCCATCAGTGAGTCGTTCCATCCCCAGTACTTC
few	TRBV9	13	TRBJ2-5	-	CASSVGDQETQYF	TGTGCCAGCAGCGTAGGGGATCAAGAGACCCAGTACTTC